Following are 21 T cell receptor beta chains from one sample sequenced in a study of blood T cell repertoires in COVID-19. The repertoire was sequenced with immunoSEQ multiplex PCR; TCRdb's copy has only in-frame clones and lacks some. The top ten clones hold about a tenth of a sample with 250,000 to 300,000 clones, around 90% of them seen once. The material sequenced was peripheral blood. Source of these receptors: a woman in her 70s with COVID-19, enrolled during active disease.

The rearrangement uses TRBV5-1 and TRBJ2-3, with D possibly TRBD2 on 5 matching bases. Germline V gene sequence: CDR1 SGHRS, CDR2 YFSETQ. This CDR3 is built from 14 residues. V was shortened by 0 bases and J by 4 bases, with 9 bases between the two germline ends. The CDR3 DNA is TGCGCCAGCAGCTTGGGTATTAGCGCAGATACGCAGTATTTT. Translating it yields CASSLGISADTQYF. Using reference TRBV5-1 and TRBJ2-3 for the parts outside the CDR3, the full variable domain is KAGVTQTPRYLIKTRGQQVTLSCSPISGHRSVSWYQQTPGQGLQFLFEYFSETQRNKGNFPGRFSGRQFSNSRSEMNVSTLELGDSALYLCASSLGISADTQYFGPGTRLTVL.

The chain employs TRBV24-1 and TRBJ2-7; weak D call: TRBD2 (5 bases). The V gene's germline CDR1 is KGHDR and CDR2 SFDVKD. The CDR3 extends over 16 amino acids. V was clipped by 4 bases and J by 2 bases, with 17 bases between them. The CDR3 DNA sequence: TGTGCCACCAGTGACCTCCGGGATCCTACTACCTACGAGCAGTACTTC. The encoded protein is CATSDLRDPTTYEQYF.

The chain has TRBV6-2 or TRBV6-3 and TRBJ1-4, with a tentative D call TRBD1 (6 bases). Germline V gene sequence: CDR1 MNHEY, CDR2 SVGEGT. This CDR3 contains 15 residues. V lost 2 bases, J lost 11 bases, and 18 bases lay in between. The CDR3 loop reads CASSYAPGEGRKLFF. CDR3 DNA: TGTGCCAGCAGTTACGCCCCAGGGGAAGGACGGAAACTGTTTTTT.

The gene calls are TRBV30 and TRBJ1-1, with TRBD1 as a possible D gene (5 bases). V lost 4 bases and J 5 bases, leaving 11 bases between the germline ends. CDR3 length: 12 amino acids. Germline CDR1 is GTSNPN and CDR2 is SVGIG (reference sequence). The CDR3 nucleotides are TGTGCCTGGAATTCACGGGGGACTGAAGCTTTCTTT. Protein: CAWNSRGTEAFF.

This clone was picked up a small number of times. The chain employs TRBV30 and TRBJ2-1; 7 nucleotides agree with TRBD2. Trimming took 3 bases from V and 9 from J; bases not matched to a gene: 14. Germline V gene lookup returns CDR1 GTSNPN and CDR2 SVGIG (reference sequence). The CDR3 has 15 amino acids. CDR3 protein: CAWRPGGTERSEQFF. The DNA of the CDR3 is TGTGCCTGGAGGCCCGGGGGGACCGAGAGGAGTGAGCAGTTCTTC.

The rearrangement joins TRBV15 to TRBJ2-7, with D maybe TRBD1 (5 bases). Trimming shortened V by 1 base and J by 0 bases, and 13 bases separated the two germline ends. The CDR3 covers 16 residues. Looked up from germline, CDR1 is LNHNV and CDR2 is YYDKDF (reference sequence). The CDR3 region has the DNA TGTGCCACCAGCAGAGGTGGACAACCCCGCTCCTACGAGCAGTACTTC. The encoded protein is CATSRGGQPRSYEQYF.

The CDR3 sequence: CASSESPGTGIGYTF. The CDR3 region has the DNA TGTGCCAGCAGTGAAAGTCCCGGGACAGGGATTGGCTACACCTTC. This chain connects TRBV28 to TRBJ1-2; TRBD1 agrees at 9 bases. With 5 bases clipped from V and 7 bases from J, the junction kept 11 bases outside the gene matches. The germline V gene has CDR1 MDHEN and CDR2 SYDVKM. The CDR3 spans 15 residues.

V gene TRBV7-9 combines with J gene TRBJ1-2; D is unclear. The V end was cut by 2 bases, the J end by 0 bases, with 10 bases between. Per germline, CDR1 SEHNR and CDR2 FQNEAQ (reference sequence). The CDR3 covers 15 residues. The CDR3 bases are TGTGCCAGCAGCTTAACGACACGATCTAACTATGGCTACACCTTC. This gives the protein CASSLTTRSNYGYTF. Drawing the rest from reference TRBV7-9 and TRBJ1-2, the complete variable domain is DTGVSQNPRHKITKRGQNVTFRCDPISEHNRLYWYRQTLGQGPEFLTYFQNEAQLEKSRLLSDRFSAERPKGSFSTLEIQRTEQGDSAMYLCASSLTTRSNYGYTFGSGTRLTVV.

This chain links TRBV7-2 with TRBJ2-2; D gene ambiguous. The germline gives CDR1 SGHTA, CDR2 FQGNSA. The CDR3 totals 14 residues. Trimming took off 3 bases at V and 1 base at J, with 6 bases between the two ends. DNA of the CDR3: TGTGCCAGCAGCTTTTACAAGAACACCGGGGAGCTGTTTTTT. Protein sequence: CASSFYKNTGELFF. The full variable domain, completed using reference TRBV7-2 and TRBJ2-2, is GAGVSQSPSNKVTEKGKDVELRCDPISGHTALYWYRQSLGQGLEFLIYFQGNSAPDKSGLPSDRFSAERTGGSVSTLTIQRTQQEDSAVYLCASSFYKNTGELFFGEGSRLTVL.

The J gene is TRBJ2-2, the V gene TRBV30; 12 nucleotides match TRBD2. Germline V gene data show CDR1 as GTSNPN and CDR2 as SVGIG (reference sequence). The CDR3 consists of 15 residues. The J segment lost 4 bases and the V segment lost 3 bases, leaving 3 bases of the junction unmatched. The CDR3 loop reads CAWRLAGGVTGELFF. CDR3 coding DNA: TGTGCCTGGAGGCTAGCGGGAGGGGTCACCGGGGAGCTGTTTTTT.

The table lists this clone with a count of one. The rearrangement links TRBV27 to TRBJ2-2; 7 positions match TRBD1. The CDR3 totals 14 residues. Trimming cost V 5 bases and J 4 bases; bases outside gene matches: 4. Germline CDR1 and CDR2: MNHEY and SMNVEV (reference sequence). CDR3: CASSKQGSTGELFF. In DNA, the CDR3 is TGTGCCAGCAGTAAACAGGGGAGCACCGGGGAGCTGTTTTTT.

The chain's CDR3 is CATSREAGLSYEQYF. In DNA form, the CDR3 reads TGTGCCACCAGCAGAGAAGCTGGGCTCTCCTACGAGCAGTACTTC. This chain links TRBV15 with TRBJ2-7, with D uncertain. Germline assignment: CDR1 LNHNV and CDR2 YYDKDF (reference sequence). The ends were cut back, 0 bases at V and 0 bases at J, with 9 bases in the middle. This CDR3 region has 15 residues.

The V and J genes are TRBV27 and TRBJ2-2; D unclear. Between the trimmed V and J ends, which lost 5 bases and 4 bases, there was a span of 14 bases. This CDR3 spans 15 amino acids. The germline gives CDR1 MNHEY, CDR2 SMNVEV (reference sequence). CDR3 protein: CASSTRRLSTGELFF. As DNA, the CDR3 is TGTGCCAGCAGTACAAGGCGGCTCTCCACCGGGGAGCTGTTTTTT.

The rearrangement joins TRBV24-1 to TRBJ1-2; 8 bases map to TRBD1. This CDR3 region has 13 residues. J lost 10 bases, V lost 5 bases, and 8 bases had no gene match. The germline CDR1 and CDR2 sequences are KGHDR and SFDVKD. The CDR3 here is CATSAPGTGLYTF. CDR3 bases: TGTGCCACCAGTGCTCCGGGGACAGGACTCTACACCTTC.

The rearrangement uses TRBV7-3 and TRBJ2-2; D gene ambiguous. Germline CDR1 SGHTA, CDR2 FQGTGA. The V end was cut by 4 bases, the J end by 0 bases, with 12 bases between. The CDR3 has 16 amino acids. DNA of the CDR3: TGTGCCAGCAGCTCCACGGGTGTCGCGAACACCGGGGAGCTGTTTTTT. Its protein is CASSSTGVANTGELFF.

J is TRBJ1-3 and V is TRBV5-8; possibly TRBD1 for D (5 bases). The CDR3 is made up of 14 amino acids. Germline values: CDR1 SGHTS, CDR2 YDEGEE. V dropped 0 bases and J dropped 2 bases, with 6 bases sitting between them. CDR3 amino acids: CASSLGQTGNTIYF. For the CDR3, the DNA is TGTGCCAGCAGCTTGGGACAGACTGGAAACACCATATATTTT.

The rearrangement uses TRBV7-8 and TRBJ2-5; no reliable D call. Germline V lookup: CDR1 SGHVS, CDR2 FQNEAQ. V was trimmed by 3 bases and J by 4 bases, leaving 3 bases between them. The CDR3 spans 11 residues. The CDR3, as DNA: TGTGCCAGCAGCTTCGGAGAGACCCAGTACTTC. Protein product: CASSFGETQYF. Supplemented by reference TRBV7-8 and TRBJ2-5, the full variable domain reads GAGVSQSPRYKVAKRGQDVALRCDPISGHVSLFWYQQALGQGPEFLTYFQNEAQLDKSGLPSDRFFAERPEGSVSTLKIQRTQQEDSAVYLCASSFGETQYFGPGTRLLVL.

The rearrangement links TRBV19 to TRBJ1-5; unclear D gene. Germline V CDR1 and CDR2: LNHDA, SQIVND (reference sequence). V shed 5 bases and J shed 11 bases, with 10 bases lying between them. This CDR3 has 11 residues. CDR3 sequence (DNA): TGTGCCAGTAGTGTGGAGAGGACCCAGCATTTT. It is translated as CASSVERTQHF.

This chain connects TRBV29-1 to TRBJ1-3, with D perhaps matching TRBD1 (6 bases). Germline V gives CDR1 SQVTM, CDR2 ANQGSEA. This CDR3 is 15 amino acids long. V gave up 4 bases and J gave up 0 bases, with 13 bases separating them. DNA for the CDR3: TGCAGCGTTGGGACAGACCCTTTCTCTGGAAACACCATATATTTT. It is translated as CSVGTDPFSGNTIYF.

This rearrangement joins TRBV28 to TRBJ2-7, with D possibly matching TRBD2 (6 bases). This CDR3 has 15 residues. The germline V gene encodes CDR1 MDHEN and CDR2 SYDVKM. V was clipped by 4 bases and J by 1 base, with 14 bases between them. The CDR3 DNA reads TGTGCCAGCAGTTCACTGGGAGCGGGTTCCTACGAGCAGTACTTC. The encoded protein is CASSSLGAGSYEQYF.

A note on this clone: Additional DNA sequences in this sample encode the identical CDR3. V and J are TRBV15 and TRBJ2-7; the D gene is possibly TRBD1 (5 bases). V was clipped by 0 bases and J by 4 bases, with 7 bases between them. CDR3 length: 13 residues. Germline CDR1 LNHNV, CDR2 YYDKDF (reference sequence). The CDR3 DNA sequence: TGTGCCACCAGCAGAGATAGGGGATACGAGCAGTACTTC. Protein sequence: CATSRDRGYEQYF. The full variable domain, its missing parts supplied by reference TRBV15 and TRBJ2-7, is DAMVIQNPRYQVTQFGKPVTLSCSQTLNHNVMYWYQQKSSQAPKLLFHYYDKDFNNEADTPDNFQSRRPNTSFCFLDIRSPGLGDTAMYLCATSRDRGYEQYFGPGTRLTVT.